The 8 T cell receptor beta chains below come from one sample, sequenced in a study of blood T cell repertoires in COVID-19. Clones were read by immunoSEQ multiplex PCR, and TCRdb kept only the in-frame ones, dropping some. The data show roughly 69,000 clones, more than 75% seen once. Sequenced sample: peripheral blood. The receptors here all came from a human donor in a cohort sampled during active COVID-19.

The V and J genes are TRBV23-1 and TRBJ2-2, with a possible D match to TRBD2 (5 bases). TRBV23-1 belongs to the ORF category, with a function that is uncertain. V dropped 4 bases and J dropped 6 bases, with 18 bases sitting between them. CDR3 size: 16 residues. The CDR3 spells CASSRTSLVDSGELFF. The CDR3 DNA is TGCGCCAGCAGTCGAACTTCACTAGTCGACTCCGGGGAGCTGTTTTTT.

The chain links TRBV5-1 to TRBJ1-4; D not certain. Trimming took 0 bases from V and 10 from J, leaving 13 bases between them. The CDR3 covers 14 residues. The germline CDR1 and CDR2 sequences are SGHRS and YFSETQ. The CDR3 protein is CASSLVDGLGKLFF. For the CDR3, the DNA is TGCGCCAGCAGCTTGGTTGACGGACTGGGAAAACTGTTTTTT. Full variable domain (missing parts from reference TRBV5-1 and TRBJ1-4): KAGVTQTPRYLIKTRGQQVTLSCSPISGHRSVSWYQQTPGQGLQFLFEYFSETQRNKGNFPGRFSGRQFSNSRSEMNVSTLELGDSALYLCASSLVDGLGKLFFGSGTQLSVL.

CDR3 nucleotide sequence: TGTGCCAGCAGCTTATCAGCGCAAGAGACCCAGTACTTC. It translates to CASSLSAQETQYF. The V and J genes are TRBV7-6 and TRBJ2-5; the D is unclear. Trimming cost V 2 bases and J 2 bases, with 6 bases left between them. Germline V gene sequence: CDR1 SGHVS, CDR2 FNYEAQ. CDR3 size: 13 residues.

This clone appeared once. V is TRBV19 and J is TRBJ1-1; D unclear. Trimming took 5 bases from V and 10 from J, leaving 11 bases between them. CDR1 is LNHDA and CDR2 is SQIVND in the germline V gene (reference sequence). CDR3 length: 11 amino acids. The CDR3 nucleotides are TGTGCCAGTAGTGGTGCGAAGCGAGCTTTCTTT. It codes for CASSGAKRAFF.

CDR3 nucleotide sequence: TGTGCCAGCAGTACGCGACAGGGGCAAGGCTACACCTTC. This codes for CASSTRQGQGYTF. The chain employs TRBV6-6 and TRBJ1-2; the match to TRBD1 covers 8 bases. The CDR3 runs to 13 residues. J gave up 8 bases and V 5 bases, and 7 bases lay outside the gene matches. The germline V gene has CDR1 MNHNY and CDR2 SVGAGI (reference sequence).

The V gene is TRBV10-3, the J gene TRBJ1-3; D gene uncertain. Germline V CDR1 and CDR2: ENHRY, SYGVKD. The length of the CDR3 is 16 residues. The V gene lost 6 bases and the J gene lost 0 bases, with 15 bases spanning the gap. DNA for the CDR3: TGTGCCATCAGCGGCGGGAGGGTTGTCTCTGGAAACACCATATATTTT. Its protein product is CAISGGRVVSGNTIYF.

The gene calls are TRBV30 and TRBJ1-5; D gene ambiguous. With 0 bases removed from V and 7 bases from J, the gap between germline ends came to 10 bases. Germline loops: CDR1 GTSNPN, CDR2 SVGIG (reference sequence). The length of the CDR3 is 13 residues. The CDR3 protein is CAWSVHAGQPQHF. In DNA, the CDR3 is TGTGCCTGGAGTGTACACGCGGGGCAGCCCCAGCATTTT.

This chain links TRBV27 with TRBJ1-1, with 11 bases that match TRBD1. The CDR3 totals 17 residues. Unmatched junction bases numbered 10, after V lost 3 bases and J lost 4 bases. CDR1 and CDR2 from the germline V gene are MNHEY and SMNVEV (reference sequence). This CDR3 reads CASSFRGQGGSVTEAFF. Here the CDR3 DNA reads TGTGCCAGCAGTTTTAGGGGACAGGGGGGAAGTGTCACTGAAGCTTTCTTT.